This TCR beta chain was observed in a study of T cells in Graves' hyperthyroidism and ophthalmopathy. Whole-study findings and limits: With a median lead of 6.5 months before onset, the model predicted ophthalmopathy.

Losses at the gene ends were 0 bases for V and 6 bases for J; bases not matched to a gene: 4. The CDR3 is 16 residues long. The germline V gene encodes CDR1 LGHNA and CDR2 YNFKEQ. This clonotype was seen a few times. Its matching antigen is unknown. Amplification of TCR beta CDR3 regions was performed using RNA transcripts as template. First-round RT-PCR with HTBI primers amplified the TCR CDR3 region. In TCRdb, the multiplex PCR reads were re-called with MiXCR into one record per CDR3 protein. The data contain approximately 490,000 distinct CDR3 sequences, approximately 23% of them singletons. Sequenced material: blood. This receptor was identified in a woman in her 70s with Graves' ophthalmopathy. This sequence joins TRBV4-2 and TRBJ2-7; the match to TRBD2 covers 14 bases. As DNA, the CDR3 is TGTGCCAGCAGCCAAGACGTGGGACTAGCGGGAGTCGAGCAGTACTTC. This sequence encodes CASSQDVGLAGVEQYF.